This T cell receptor beta chain was identified in a study of CD8+ T cells in alopecia areata. Peripheral blood, together with lesional scalp punch biopsies, was collected from alopecia areata patients. The authors extracted RNA and reverse transcribed it into cDNA as the sequencing template. Sequenced by immunoSEQ multiplex PCR; TCRdb stores in-frame clones only, minus some. This sample yields some 170,000 clones, of which 50% to 75% are seen a single time; over 12% belongs to the top ten. The table lists this clone with a count of one. CDR1 and CDR2 from the germline V gene are SEHNR and FQNEAQ (reference sequence). The V end lost 3 bases, the J end lost 7 bases, and 12 bases lay between the germline ends. The CDR3 runs 14 residues.

The clonotype comes from a human donor with alopecia areata. This chain links TRBV7-9 with TRBJ2-2; no firm D call. The material was CD4+ T cells sorted from blood, obtained at week 0. The CDR3 region is CASSLEKIGGELFF. CDR3 DNA sequence: TGTGCCAGCAGCTTGGAGAAAATAGGCGGGGAGCTGTTTTTT. The full variable domain, in which reference TRBV7-9 and TRBJ2-2 provide the parts outside the CDR3, is DTGVSQNPRHKITKRGQNVTFRCDPISEHNRLYWYRQTLGQGPEFLTYFQNEAQLEKSRLLSDRFSAERPKGSFSTLEIQRTEQGDSAMYLCASSLEKIGGELFFGEGSRLTVL.